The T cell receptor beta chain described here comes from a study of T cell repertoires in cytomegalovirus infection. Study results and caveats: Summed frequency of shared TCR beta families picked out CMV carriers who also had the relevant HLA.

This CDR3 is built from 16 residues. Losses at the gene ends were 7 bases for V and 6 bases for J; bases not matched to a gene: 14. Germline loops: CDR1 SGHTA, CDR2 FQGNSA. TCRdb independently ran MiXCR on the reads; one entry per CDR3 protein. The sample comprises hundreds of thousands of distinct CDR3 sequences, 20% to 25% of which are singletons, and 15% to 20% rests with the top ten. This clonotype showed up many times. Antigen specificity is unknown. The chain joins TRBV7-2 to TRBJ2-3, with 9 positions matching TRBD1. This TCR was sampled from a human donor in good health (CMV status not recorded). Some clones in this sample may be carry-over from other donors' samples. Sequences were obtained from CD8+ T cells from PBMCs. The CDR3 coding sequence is TGTGCCAGCAATACAGCCCCGGGACAGGGTTCCGATACGCAGTATTTT. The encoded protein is CASNTAPGQGSDTQYF.